This note documents a single T cell receptor beta chain sequence. The antigen remains undetermined. The CDR3 contains 14 residues. The V end lost 7 bases, the J end lost 1 base, and 13 bases lay between the germline ends. This specimen comes from a study of T cell repertoires in cytomegalovirus infection. About the research overall: Carrying CMV and the relevant HLA type showed in public TCR beta signatures. Overall study results and limits: Clonotypes of TCR beta that were HLA-C-restricted and CMV-specific dominated the ex vivo response.

Using its own MiXCR run on the reads, TCRdb lists one record per CDR3 protein. The table records around 100,000 distinct CDR3 sequences, roughly two fifths of them present only once. This receptor was identified in a human donor in good health (CMV status not recorded). Some clones in this sample may be carry-over from other donors' samples. The specimen comprised CD8+ T cells from cultured PBMCs, sampled from culture after CMV antigen stimulation. The J gene is TRBJ1-2, the V gene TRBV12-3 or TRBV12-4, with a weak D call TRBD1 (5 bases). In DNA form, the CDR3 reads TGTGCCAGCACCCCCGACAGACTTAACTATGGCTACACCTTC. It translates to CASTPDRLNYGYTF.